This paragraph reports one TCR beta chain. This sample was taken from a study of blood T cell repertoires in COVID-19. Study-level information: The origin of the acute and convalescent COVID-19 samples was the United States, Italy and Spain.

The protocol was immunoSEQ multiplex PCR, while the TCRdb copy is restricted to in-frame clones and leaves out a portion. The sample has 220,000 or so clones, about four fifths seen once. The germline V and J ends were trimmed by 10 bases and 4 bases, with 14 bases remaining between them. Germline loops: CDR1 WNHNN, CDR2 SYGVQD (reference sequence). The CDR3 is 12 amino acids. The clonotype originates from a woman aged 35 to 49 who had recovered from COVID-19. Material: PBMCs or T cells enriched from blood (not recorded which). This sequence joins TRBV10-1 and TRBJ2-7; a possible D gene is TRBD2 (6 bases). The CDR3 here is CATRDFLYEQYV. The CDR3 DNA sequence: TGCGCCACCAGGGACTTTCTGTACGAGCAGTACGTC.